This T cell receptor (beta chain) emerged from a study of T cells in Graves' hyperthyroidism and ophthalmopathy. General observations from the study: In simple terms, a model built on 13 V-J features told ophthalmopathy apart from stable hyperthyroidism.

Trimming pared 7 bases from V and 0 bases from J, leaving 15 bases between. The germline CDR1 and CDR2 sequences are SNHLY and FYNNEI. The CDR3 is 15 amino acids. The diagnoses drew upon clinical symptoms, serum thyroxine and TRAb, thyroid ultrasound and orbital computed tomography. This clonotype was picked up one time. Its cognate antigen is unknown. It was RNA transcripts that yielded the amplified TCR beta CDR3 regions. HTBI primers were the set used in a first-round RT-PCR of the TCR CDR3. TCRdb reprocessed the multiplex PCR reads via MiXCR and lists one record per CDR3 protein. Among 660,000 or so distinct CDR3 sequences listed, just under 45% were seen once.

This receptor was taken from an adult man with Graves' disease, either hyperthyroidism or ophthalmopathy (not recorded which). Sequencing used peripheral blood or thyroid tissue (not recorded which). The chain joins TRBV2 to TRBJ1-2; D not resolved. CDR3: CASMGEGVANYGYTF. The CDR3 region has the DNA TGTGCCAGCATGGGAGAAGGAGTTGCTAACTATGGCTACACCTTC.